A selection of T cell receptor beta chains follows, all from one sample in a study of T cell responses to AZD1222 COVID-19 vaccine. Clones were sequenced by immunoSEQ multiplex PCR, and TCRdb holds only the in-frame ones, with some missing. The table lists some 99,000 clones, approximately 91% of them singletons. The source material was peripheral blood, sampled 28 days after the second AZD1222 dose. The receptors were gathered from an adult who received the AZD1222 COVID-19 vaccine. CDR3s include the opening cysteine and the closing phenylalanine or tryptophan. Fields, in order: V gene, D gene, CDR3 length, clone size, J gene, CDR3 protein, CDR3 DNA. A D gene is named only where the DNA matches it firmly. Some rows have no size entry. The others give once, few or many, or a class for an expanded clone.

V: TRBV2
D: TRBD1
length: 13
size: .
J: TRBJ1-6
CDR3: CASTGQGNSPLHF
DNA: TGTGCCAGCACGGGACAGGGTAATTCACCCCTCCACTTT

V: TRBV12-3/TRBV12-4
D: .
length: 13
size: .
J: TRBJ2-2
CDR3: CASSSEYTGELFF
DNA: TGTGCCAGCAGTTCCGAGTACACCGGGGAGCTGTTTTTT

V: TRBV29-1
D: .
length: 13
size: .
J: TRBJ1-2
CDR3: CSVDAAAKGGYTF
DNA: TGCAGCGTTGACGCGGCCGCGAAGGGTGGCTACACCTTC

V: TRBV1
D: .
length: 17
size: .
J: TRBJ2-7
CDR3: CTSSSGMDRGRSYEQYF
DNA: TGCACCAGCAGCTCAGGGATGGACAGGGGGCGATCCTACGAGCAGTACTTC

V: TRBV3-1/TRBV3-2
D: .
length: 13
size: .
J: TRBJ2-3
CDR3: CASSLASTDTQYF
DNA: TGTGCCAGCAGCCTAGCTAGCACAGATACGCAGTATTTT

V: TRBV7-2
D: TRBD1
length: 13
size: few
J: TRBJ1-1
CDR3: CASSLRDRDGAFF
DNA: TGTGCCAGCAGCTTAAGGGACAGGGACGGAGCTTTCTTT

V: TRBV4-2
D: .
length: 15
size: .
J: TRBJ2-5
CDR3: CASSPNPTAKETQYF
DNA: TGTGCCAGCAGCCCAAACCCTACAGCGAAAGAGACCCAGTACTTC

V: TRBV18
D: TRBD2
length: 19
size: .
J: TRBJ2-1
CDR3: CASSPPLAGARPSYNEQFF
DNA: TGTGCCAGCTCACCACCCCTAGCGGGAGCGCGGCCGTCATACAATGAGCAGTTCTTC

V: TRBV3-1/TRBV3-2
D: TRBD1
length: 14
size: .
J: TRBJ1-1
CDR3: CASSQNTGDTEAFF
DNA: TGTGCCAGCAGCCAAAATACAGGGGACACTGAAGCTTTCTTT

V: TRBV27
D: .
length: 15
size: .
J: TRBJ1-5
CDR3: CASSLSPGMDQPQHF
DNA: TGTGCCAGCAGTTTATCTCCAGGGATGGATCAGCCCCAGCATTTT

V: TRBV30
D: TRBD2
length: 14
size: .
J: TRBJ2-7
CDR3: CAWAKGLAAYEQYF
DNA: TGTGCCTGGGCGAAGGGACTAGCGGCCTACGAGCAGTACTTC

V: TRBV12-3/TRBV12-4
D: .
length: 12
size: .
J: TRBJ1-2
CDR3: CASSFGVLSGTF
DNA: TGTGCCAGCAGTTTCGGGGTCTTATCAGGGACCTTC

V: TRBV5-1
D: .
length: 16
size: .
J: TRBJ2-3
CDR3: CASSLDSLEFGDTQYF
DNA: TGCGCCAGCAGCTTGGACTCTCTAGAGTTCGGAGATACGCAGTATTTT

V: TRBV7-9
D: .
length: 15
size: .
J: TRBJ1-3
CDR3: CASSSRVVTGNTIYF
DNA: TGTGCCAGCAGCTCAAGAGTTGTAACTGGAAACACCATATATTTT

V: TRBV7-6
D: .
length: 14
size: .
J: TRBJ2-7
CDR3: CASRNTGSSYEQYF
DNA: TGTGCCAGCAGAAATACCGGGAGCAGCTACGAGCAGTACTTC

V: TRBV10-3
D: TRBD1
length: 13
size: .
J: TRBJ2-7
CDR3: CATVGQSSYEQYF
DNA: TGTGCCACCGTGGGACAGTCCTCCTACGAGCAGTACTTC

V: TRBV28
D: TRBD1
length: 12
size: .
J: TRBJ2-2
CDR3: CASRQGAGELFF
DNA: TGTGCCAGCAGACAGGGGGCCGGGGAGCTGTTTTTT

V: TRBV30
D: TRBD1
length: 13
size: .
J: TRBJ1-4
CDR3: CAWAGQINEKLFF
DNA: TGTGCCTGGGCGGGACAGATTAATGAAAAACTGTTTTTT

V: TRBV9
D: TRBD2
length: 13
size: .
J: TRBJ2-7
CDR3: CASSVAGVGEQYF
DNA: TGTGCCAGCAGCGTGGCGGGAGTGGGCGAGCAGTACTTC

V: TRBV2
D: .
length: 15
size: .
J: TRBJ1-6
CDR3: CASSERGTTASPLHF
DNA: TGTGCCAGCAGTGAAAGGGGGACTACGGCTTCACCCCTCCACTTT

V: TRBV28
D: .
length: 14
size: .
J: TRBJ1-6
CDR3: CASSFGQGHSPLHF
DNA: TGTGCCAGCAGTTTCGGCCAGGGGCACTCACCCCTCCACTTT

V: TRBV19
D: .
length: 15
size: .
J: TRBJ2-1
CDR3: CASGSIWGGYNEQFF
DNA: TGTGCCAGTGGCTCAATCTGGGGCGGGTACAATGAGCAGTTCTTC

V: TRBV19
D: .
length: 15
size: few
J: TRBJ1-6
CDR3: CASAKQGVDNSPLHF
DNA: TGTGCCAGCGCAAAACAGGGAGTCGACAATTCACCCCTCCACTTT

V: TRBV5-4
D: .
length: 16
size: .
J: TRBJ1-6
CDR3: CASSRTLQGPNSPLHF
DNA: TGTGCCAGCAGTCGCACCCTACAGGGCCCGAATTCACCCCTCCACTTT

V: TRBV3-1/TRBV3-2
D: TRBD1
length: 17
size: few
J: TRBJ1-1
CDR3: CASSQDLGTGRGTEAFF
DNA: TGTGCCAGCAGCCAAGATCTGGGGACAGGTAGGGGCACTGAAGCTTTCTTT

V: TRBV19
D: TRBD1
length: 14
size: .
J: TRBJ1-2
CDR3: CASSSQGEGYGYTF
DNA: TGTGCCAGTAGTTCACAGGGGGAGGGCTATGGCTACACCTTC

V: TRBV11-2
D: .
length: 13
size: .
J: TRBJ1-2
CDR3: CASSLTGRYGYTF
DNA: TGTGCCAGCAGCTTAACAGGGCGTTATGGCTACACCTTC

V: TRBV18
D: TRBD2
length: 14
size: .
J: TRBJ2-7
CDR3: CASSASWEGDEQYF
DNA: TGTGCCAGCTCAGCTTCGTGGGAGGGCGACGAGCAGTACTTC

V: TRBV6-5
D: TRBD2
length: 15
size: .
J: TRBJ2-7
CDR3: CASNPGGGNSYEQYF
DNA: TGTGCCAGCAATCCCGGGGGGGGGAACTCCTACGAGCAGTACTTC